One sample yielded the 5 T cell receptor beta chains listed below, sequenced in a study of cytomegalovirus exposure and HLA in healthy donors (dated by TCRdb to 2016 to 2017). Library construction relied on the immunoSEQ multiplex PCR assay. For the multiplex PCR, a mixture combining 60 forward primers for TCR Vbeta segments and 13 reverse primers for TCR Jbeta segments was used. TCRdb limited this immuneACCESS table to in-frame rearrangements with V and J called. A share of clones is missing; checked studies link under half to unresolved V genes, and the rest is unexplained. The data table for this sample lists about 130,000 clones. The ten most abundant clones make up about 2.2% of the sample. The source material was PBMCs. The receptors come from a man aged 35-49 years in good health and CMV-seronegative.

The chain has TRBV19 and TRBJ1-5; the D gene is possibly TRBD1 (5 bases). The CDR3 is 16 residues long. Trimming took off 4 bases at V and 4 bases at J, with 17 bases between the two ends. The germline V gene has CDR1 LNHDA and CDR2 SQIVND (reference sequence). The DNA for the CDR3 is TGTGCCAGTAGTAGTAGCGGGGGAATGGGAAATCAGCCCCAGCATTTT. Its translation is CASSSSGGMGNQPQHF.

The V gene is TRBV6-5, the J gene TRBJ2-7, with 7 bases aligning to TRBD2. Unmatched junction bases numbered 7, after V lost 6 bases and J lost 2 bases. Germline-derived CDR1 and CDR2 are MNHEY and SVGAGI. The CDR3 is 14 amino acids. The CDR3 sequence: CASRTGTTTYEQYF. In DNA, the CDR3 is TGTGCCAGCAGAACCGGGACTACCACCTACGAGCAGTACTTC.

The chain has TRBV13 and TRBJ1-5, with a tentative D call TRBD1 (5 bases). The length of the CDR3 is 16 residues. CDR1 PRHDT and CDR2 FYEKMQ come from the germline V gene (reference sequence). Trimming shortened V by 5 bases and J by 3 bases, and 17 bases separated the two germline ends. The DNA for the CDR3 is TGTGCCAGCAGCGCCGGGACTGGAGGTTCCAATCAGCCCCAGCATTTT. Encoded protein: CASSAGTGGSNQPQHF.

This chain links TRBV7-8 with TRBJ1-2; 8 bases match TRBD1. The V and J ends lost 5 bases and 6 bases, in that order; junction bases with no gene match: 11. Germline V gives CDR1 SGHVS, CDR2 FQNEAQ. The CDR3 has 15 amino acids. The CDR3 region has the DNA TGTGCCAGCAGCCCCAAAATGACAGGGGTTCATGGCTACACCTTC. Protein product: CASSPKMTGVHGYTF.

The rearrangement uses TRBV7-2 and TRBJ2-7; 11 nucleotides line up with TRBD1. Germline CDR1 is SGHTA and CDR2 is FQGNSA. CDR3 length: 15 residues. V lost 5 bases and J lost 2; bases outside the gene matches: 5. In DNA form, the CDR3 reads TGTGCCAGCAGCCTAGGGACAGGGGGAACCTACGAGCAGTACTTC. It translates to CASSLGTGGTYEQYF.